Listed here are 16 T cell receptor beta chains from one sample, sequenced in a study of control samples from healthy donors and cancer patients. The table came from immunoSEQ multiplex PCR; TCRdb's copy has only in-frame clones and leaves some out. Of 130,000 to 150,000 clones in the sample, 91% were seen once. Sequenced input: blood. The receptors stem from a man aged 25 to 45 in good health.

This clone was recorded a few times. This sequence joins TRBV11-2 and TRBJ2-1; 15 nucleotides agree with TRBD2. The germline CDR1 and CDR2 sequences are SGHAT and FQNNGV. With V trimmed by 5 bases and J by 10 bases, 9 bases remained unmatched. CDR3 length: 16 residues. The CDR3 spells CASSTRTSGGAWEQFF. The CDR3 DNA reads as TGTGCCAGCAGCACGCGGACTAGCGGGGGGGCATGGGAGCAGTTCTTC. The entire variable domain, with the rest obtained from reference TRBV11-2 and TRBJ2-1, is as follows: EAGVAQSPRYKIIEKRQSVAFWCNPISGHATLYWYQQILGQGPKLLIQFQNNGVVDDSQLPKDRFSAERLKGVDSTLKIQPAKLEDSAVYLCASSTRTSGGAWEQFFGPGTRLTVL.

This chain uses TRBV2 with TRBJ2-1; D is ambiguous. Germline V gene lookup returns CDR1 SNHLY and CDR2 FYNNEI. V lost 3 bases, J lost 3 bases, and 12 bases lay in between. The CDR3 is made up of 15 amino acids. The CDR3 DNA reads TGTGCCAGCAGTGATGGCTCGTTCCACTACAATGAGCAGTTCTTC. It specifies CASSDGSFHYNEQFF.

V is TRBV9 and J is TRBJ1-4, with no clear D. Looked up from germline, CDR1 is SGDLS and CDR2 is YYNGEE. The CDR3 is made up of 14 amino acids. Trimming took 0 bases from V and 7 from J, leaving 10 bases between them. The CDR3 DNA is TGTGCCAGCAGCGTAGGGTATGCGGTTGAAAAACTGTTTTTT. Protein product: CASSVGYAVEKLFF.

The chain joins TRBV5-4 to TRBJ1-4; 8 nucleotides match TRBD1. Germline CDR1 reads SGHNT; CDR2 reads YYREEE (reference sequence). The CDR3 runs 14 residues. V trimming: 4 bases; J trimming: 5 bases; junction bases outside the gene matches: 4. CDR3 DNA sequence: TGTGCCAGCAGCATTTGGACAGGGAATGAAAAACTGTTTTTT. It specifies CASSIWTGNEKLFF.

This chain joins TRBV5-6 and TRBJ2-7; 7 positions agree with TRBD1. CDR1 is SGHDT and CDR2 is YYEEEE in the germline V gene. CDR3 length: 15 amino acids. The V and J ends lost 4 bases and 5 bases, in that order; junction bases with no gene match: 12. CDR3 sequence reads: CASSGFDRDPDEQYF. CDR3 DNA sequence: TGTGCCAGCAGCGGCTTCGACAGGGACCCCGACGAGCAGTACTTC.

This chain uses TRBV7-6 with TRBJ2-7; 7 nucleotides line up with TRBD1. V shed 5 bases, J shed 0 bases, and the junction held 7 bases outside the gene matches. Germline V gives CDR1 SGHVS, CDR2 FNYEAQ. The CDR3 length is 15 residues. CDR3 coding DNA: TGTGCCAGCAGCCCTGGGACAGCGAGCTCCTACGAGCAGTACTTC. This translates into CASSPGTASSYEQYF.

The chain has TRBV5-4 and TRBJ2-2; tentatively, D is TRBD1 (6 bases). The germline gives CDR1 SGHNT, CDR2 YYREEE (reference sequence). The CDR3 is 14 amino acids. V was pared by 2 bases and J by 7 bases, with 12 bases between. CDR3 amino acids: CASSLGGRNGELFF. The CDR3 region has the DNA TGTGCCAGCAGCTTAGGGGGTAGAAACGGGGAGCTGTTTTTT.

The J gene is TRBJ1-1, the V gene TRBV10-1; 8 bases line up with TRBD1. Germline values: CDR1 WNHNN, CDR2 SYGVQD (reference sequence). The CDR3 extends over 17 amino acids. V shed 2 bases, J shed 4 bases, and the junction held 12 bases outside the gene matches. In DNA, the CDR3 is TGCGCCAGCAGTGAGGACAGGGGCCGAGAGGGGGGCACTGAAGCTTTCTTT. Translated: CASSEDRGREGGTEAFF.

This clone was counted a few times. The chain carries TRBV30 and TRBJ1-2; D remains unclear. CDR3 size: 13 residues. Germline V gene sequence: CDR1 GTSNPN, CDR2 SVGIG (reference sequence). V was cut by 0 bases and J by 1 base, with 6 bases left in between. CDR3 nucleotide sequence: TGTGCCTGGAGTGTAACGAGTAACTATGGCTACACCTTC. Translating gives CAWSVTSNYGYTF.

This chain joins TRBV5-1 and TRBJ1-1, with D possibly being TRBD1 (5 bases). This CDR3 has 15 amino acids. V shed 4 bases and J shed 2 bases, with 15 bases lying between them. The germline CDR1 and CDR2 sequences are SGHRS and YFSETQ. The CDR3 bases are TGCGCCAGCAGCCGGAGGATTGGGGCTAACACTGAAGCTTTCTTT. Amino acids: CASSRRIGANTEAFF. Looking up the rest from reference TRBV5-1 and TRBJ1-1 gives the full variable domain: KAGVTQTPRYLIKTRGQQVTLSCSPISGHRSVSWYQQTPGQGLQFLFEYFSETQRNKGNFPGRFSGRQFSNSRSEMNVSTLELGDSALYLCASSRRIGANTEAFFGQGTRLTVV.

Only one count was recorded for this clone. The rearrangement links TRBV27 to TRBJ1-5; D not resolved. Germline V CDR1 and CDR2: MNHEY, SMNVEV (reference sequence). Trimming took off 5 bases at V and 4 bases at J, with 9 bases between the two ends. This CDR3 has 13 residues. CDR3: CASSRAINQPQHF. The CDR3 DNA reads TGTGCCAGCAGTCGGGCAATAAATCAGCCCCAGCATTTT.

The rearrangement joins TRBV5-1 to TRBJ1-1; TRBD1 matches at 7 bases. The V gene's germline CDR1 is SGHRS and CDR2 YFSETQ. With 5 bases clipped from V and 0 bases from J, the junction kept 7 bases outside the gene matches. The CDR3 is 15 residues long. This CDR3 reads CASSNAGTVNTEAFF. CDR3 DNA: TGCGCCAGCAGTAATGCGGGGACAGTGAACACTGAAGCTTTCTTT.

The chain recombines TRBV7-9 with TRBJ1-5, with D possibly being TRBD1 (6 bases). Germline V gene data show CDR1 as SEHNR and CDR2 as FQNEAQ (reference sequence). V lost 3 bases to trimming and J lost 3 bases, with 9 bases between them. The CDR3 totals 14 residues. The CDR3 sequence: CASSFRGPNQPQHF. DNA of the CDR3: TGTGCCAGCAGCTTCAGGGGACCCAATCAGCCCCAGCATTTT.

The chain is built from TRBV6-2 or TRBV6-3 and TRBJ2-1; 7 bases fit TRBD2. CDR3 length: 15 amino acids. Germline V gives CDR1 MNHEY, CDR2 SVGEGT. The ends lost 5 bases at V and 6 bases at J; junction bases unmatched: 10. This CDR3 is CASSRRTRVANEQFF. CDR3 nucleotides: TGTGCCAGCAGTCGTAGGACTAGAGTTGCCAATGAGCAGTTCTTC.

Points on this clone: At one of its ends the junction is not consistent with the germline gene, which may arise from a read error. The chain carries TRBV19 and TRBJ1-1; 8 bases align to TRBD1. The CDR3 is made up of 14 amino acids. Germline loops: CDR1 LNHDA, CDR2 SQIVND (reference sequence). This CDR3 is CASSVDRGAFEAFF. The CDR3 DNA is TGTGCCAGTAGTGTAGACAGGGGAGCTTTTGAAGCTTTCTTT.

The chain couples TRBV29-1 to TRBJ2-7; no definite D call. Germline values: CDR1 SQVTM, CDR2 ANQGSEA. The CDR3 sequence is 13 residues long. The V end lost 6 bases, the J end lost 0 bases, and 12 bases lay between the germline ends. CDR3: CSVIRLPSYEQYF. For the CDR3, the DNA is TGCAGCGTAATCAGGCTACCCTCCTACGAGCAGTACTTC.